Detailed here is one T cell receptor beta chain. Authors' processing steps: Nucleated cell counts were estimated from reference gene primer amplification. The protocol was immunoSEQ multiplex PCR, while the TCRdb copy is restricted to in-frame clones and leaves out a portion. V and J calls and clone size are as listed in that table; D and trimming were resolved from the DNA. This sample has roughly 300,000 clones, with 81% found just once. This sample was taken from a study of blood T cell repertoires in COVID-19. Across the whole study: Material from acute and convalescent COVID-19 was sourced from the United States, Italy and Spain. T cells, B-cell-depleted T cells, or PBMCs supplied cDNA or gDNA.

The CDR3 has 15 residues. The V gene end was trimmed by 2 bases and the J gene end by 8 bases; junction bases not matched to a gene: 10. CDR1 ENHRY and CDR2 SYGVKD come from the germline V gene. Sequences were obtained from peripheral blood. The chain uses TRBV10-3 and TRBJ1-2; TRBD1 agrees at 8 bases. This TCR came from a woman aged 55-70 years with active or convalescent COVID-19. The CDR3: CAISEQNRGKGGYTF. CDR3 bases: TGTGCCATCAGTGAGCAAAACAGGGGGAAAGGGGGCTACACCTTC.